This T cell receptor (beta chain) was obtained from a study of beta chain features in type 1 diabetes. About the research overall: When patients were set against healthy donors, age, gender and cell yields were similar. Study observations and caveats: Type 1 diabetes patients had TCRB CDR3s that were shorter (moderately but significantly so) in all four CD4+ subsets.

Expressed TCRB transcripts got sequenced, as all isolated RNA was reverse transcribed. Clones were read by immunoSEQ multiplex PCR, and TCRdb kept only the in-frame ones, dropping some. The sample comprises approximately 15,000 clones, 65% to 85% of which are singletons, and less than 0.35% rests with the top ten. In the case of this clone: What it binds is not known.

The V end was cut by 6 bases, the J end by 4 bases, with 10 bases between. Germline V gene sequence: CDR1 SGHKS, CDR2 YYEKEE (reference sequence). This CDR3 region has 12 residues. This chain connects TRBV5-5 to TRBJ1-1; D may be TRBD1 (6 bases). The receptor was isolated from a woman between 18 and 29 years old with type 1 diabetes. Sequencing was performed on stem cell memory CD4+ T cells from blood. The CDR3 DNA is TGTGCCAGCAACTACAGGGTCACTGAAGCTTTCTTT. It is translated as CASNYRVTEAFF.